The 18 T cell receptor beta chains below all came from one sample that was sequenced in a study of radiotherapy plus CTLA-4 blockade in lung cancer. The method was immunoSEQ multiplex PCR; TCRdb's version includes in-frame clones alone and lacks a portion of them. The sample includes tens of thousands of clones, 85% of them seen just once. The material sequenced was peripheral blood, taken from a patient treated with radiotherapy plus ipilimumab. The receptors stem from a human donor with non-small cell lung cancer who had stable disease on radiotherapy plus ipilimumab.

This clone was seen just once. The chain recombines TRBV25-1 with TRBJ2-2, with 7 bases that match TRBD1. J was trimmed by 2 bases and V by 6 bases; bases with no gene match: 3. The germline V gene has CDR1 MGHDK and CDR2 SYGVNS. The CDR3 runs 14 residues. In nucleotides, the CDR3 is TGTGCCAGCAGAGGACAGGTTAACACCGGGGAGCTGTTTTTT. This sequence encodes CASRGQVNTGELFF.

This clone showed up just a few times. The chain recombines TRBV28 with TRBJ1-5; TRBD1 might be the D (6 bases). The V and J ends lost 4 bases and 0 bases respectively, with 16 bases between them. The germline CDR1 and CDR2 sequences are MDHEN and SYDVKM. The CDR3 length is 17 residues. CDR3 region: CASSYQRGGTSNQPQHF. CDR3 DNA sequence: TGTGCCAGCAGTTACCAGAGGGGGGGAACTAGCAATCAGCCCCAGCATTTT.

The chain combines TRBV27 with TRBJ2-6, with 7 nucleotides matching TRBD1. Germline CDR1 reads MNHEY; CDR2 reads SMNVEV (reference sequence). J was trimmed by 0 bases and V by 0 bases; bases with no gene match: 11. The CDR3 is 20 amino acids. The CDR3 region is CASSLSTVGQQGSGANVLTF. As DNA, the CDR3 is TGTGCCAGCAGTTTATCCACTGTGGGACAGCAAGGCTCTGGGGCCAACGTCCTGACTTTC.

The V call is TRBV28, the J call TRBJ2-7; TRBD2 aligns across 9 bases. CDR1 and CDR2 from the germline V gene are MDHEN and SYDVKM. The CDR3 has 15 amino acids. V lost 5 bases to trimming and J lost 0 bases; unmatched junction nucleotides: 5. CDR3 in amino acids: CASSPHSGSSYEQYF. CDR3 sequence (DNA): TGTGCCAGCAGTCCCCATAGCGGGAGCTCCTACGAGCAGTACTTC.

The rearrangement links TRBV7-2 to TRBJ2-3; D is perhaps TRBD2 (5 bases). Germline CDR1 reads SGHTA; CDR2 reads FQGNSA. The CDR3 extends over 18 amino acids. V gave up 5 bases and J gave up 0 bases, with 21 bases separating them. The CDR3: CASSAHLQRLISTDTQYF. The CDR3 DNA reads TGTGCCAGCAGCGCGCATCTCCAGCGGTTGATTAGCACAGATACGCAGTATTTT. Based on the CDR3 plus reference TRBV7-2 and TRBJ2-3, the full variable domain is GAGVSQSPSNKVTEKGKDVELRCDPISGHTALYWYRQSLGQGLEFLIYFQGNSAPDKSGLPSDRFSAERTGGSVSTLTIQRTQQEDSAVYLCASSAHLQRLISTDTQYFGPGTRLTVL.

This clone has a single count. The J gene is TRBJ2-7, the V gene TRBV9; 8 bases align to TRBD1. The germline CDR1 and CDR2 sequences are SGDLS and YYNGEE. V was clipped by 3 bases and J by 6 bases; unmatched bases: 5. CDR3 length: 13 amino acids. The CDR3 sequence is CASSGRTGIEQYF. The DNA for the CDR3 is TGTGCCAGCAGCGGGCGGACAGGGATCGAGCAGTACTTC.

This chain uses TRBV4-3 with TRBJ2-6, with D perhaps TRBD1 (6 bases). Germline V gene sequence: CDR1 LGHNA, CDR2 YSLEER. The CDR3 has 16 amino acids. The ends were cut back, 0 bases at V and 1 base at J, with 7 bases in the middle. The CDR3 nucleotides read TGCGCCAGCAGCCAAGATCAGGGGTCTGGGGCCAACGTCCTGACTTTC. It codes for CASSQDQGSGANVLTF.

CDR3 sequence reads: CASSLQGDREKLFF. The CDR3 region has the DNA TGCGCCAGCAGTCTTCAGGGCGATCGGGAAAAACTGTTTTTT. V usage is TRBV5-1 and J usage is TRBJ1-4; perhaps TRBD1 as D (5 bases). V dropped 5 bases and J dropped 8 bases, with 16 bases sitting between them. CDR1 is SGHRS, CDR2 YFSETQ, per germline. The CDR3 totals 14 residues.

This clone was counted a single time. V gene TRBV5-1 combines with J gene TRBJ2-7, with 8 bases identical to TRBD2. This CDR3 has 15 residues. Trimming at V came to 4 bases and at J to 1 base, leaving 7 bases not matched to a gene. Germline values: CDR1 SGHRS, CDR2 YFSETQ. CDR3: CASSPGGTRSYEQYF. The CDR3 bases are TGCGCCAGCAGCCCGGGAGGGACTAGATCCTACGAGCAGTACTTC. Using reference TRBV5-1 and TRBJ2-7 for the parts outside the CDR3, the full variable domain is KAGVTQTPRYLIKTRGQQVTLSCSPISGHRSVSWYQQTPGQGLQFLFEYFSETQRNKGNFPGRFSGRQFSNSRSEMNVSTLELGDSALYLCASSPGGTRSYEQYFGPGTRLTVT.

V gene TRBV4-2 combines with J gene TRBJ1-2; a weak D match, TRBD1 (5 bases). Looked up from germline, CDR1 is LGHNA and CDR2 is YNFKEQ. V was pared by 1 base and J by 7 bases, with 16 bases between. This CDR3 has 15 amino acids. The CDR3 DNA follows: TGTGCCAGCAGCCAAGCCCGGGACTTCGACGGTGGCTACACCTTC. Its protein is CASSQARDFDGGYTF.

This sequence joins TRBV7-9 and TRBJ2-3; 10 bases map to TRBD1. Germline V gene data show CDR1 as SEHNR and CDR2 as FQNEAQ (reference sequence). The CDR3 runs to 18 residues. With V trimmed by 5 bases and J by 3 bases, 14 bases remained unmatched. The CDR3 spells CASSPRQGAVYGTDTQYF. Written as DNA, the CDR3 is TGTGCCAGCAGCCCCCGACAGGGGGCGGTATATGGGACAGATACGCAGTATTTT.

This CDR3 is CASSQDPGQRNIQYF. CDR3 sequence (DNA): TGCGCCAGCAGCCAAGACCCGGGACAGCGGAACATTCAGTACTTC. The chain employs TRBV4-1 and TRBJ2-4, with TRBD1 matching over 7 bases. The germline gives CDR1 MGHRA, CDR2 YSYEKL. The ends lost 0 bases at V and 7 bases at J; junction bases unmatched: 6. This CDR3 region has 15 residues.

The chain has TRBV6-5 and TRBJ2-1; TRBD2 matches 7 bases. The junction had 11 bases not matched to a gene; V was cut back by 8 bases and J by 4 bases. The CDR3 covers 15 residues. Germline V gene lookup returns CDR1 MNHEY and CDR2 SVGAGI. The CDR3 sequence: CASRHRGREYNEQFF. For the CDR3, the DNA is TGTGCCAGCCGCCATCGAGGGAGGGAATACAATGAGCAGTTCTTC.

The chain is built from TRBV27 and TRBJ2-5; 8 positions match TRBD2. The last part of the DNA fits TRBJ2-7 better; the J call may be wrong. The CDR3 has 15 amino acids. Germline values: CDR1 MNHEY, CDR2 SMNVEV (reference sequence). Here the CDR3 reads CASSLSLSGINEQYF. The CDR3, as DNA: TGTGCCAGCAGTTTATCGCTTAGCGGGATCAACGAGCAGTACTTC.

The V gene is TRBV4-3, the J gene TRBJ2-1, with 9 positions matching TRBD2. The V and J ends lost 0 bases and 2 bases, in that order; junction bases with no gene match: 8. The germline gives CDR1 LGHNA, CDR2 YSLEER. The CDR3 runs to 18 residues. The CDR3 nucleotides read TGCGCCAGCAGCCAAGATTGGGGAGTAGCGGGAGCCTACAATGAGCAGTTCTTC. It encodes CASSQDWGVAGAYNEQFF.

Comments on this clone: In the same sample, other DNA sequences code for this CDR3. The chain links TRBV19 to TRBJ1-2; D gene unclear. The V gene lost 1 base and the J gene lost 4 bases, with 7 bases spanning the gap. Germline lookup yields CDR1 LNHDA and CDR2 SQIVND (reference sequence). The CDR3 length is 13 residues. The CDR3 loop reads CASSIGGPYGYTF. CDR3 in DNA: TGTGCCAGTAGTATAGGAGGGCCCTATGGCTACACCTTC.

V gene TRBV6-1 combines with J gene TRBJ2-7, with TRBD2 matching over 7 bases. V shed 4 bases, J shed 1 base, and the junction held 10 bases outside the gene matches. Germline CDR1 is MNHNS and CDR2 is SASEGT. The CDR3 sequence is 16 residues long. CDR3 amino acids: CASSAYWEGSSYEQYF. DNA for the CDR3: TGTGCCAGCAGTGCCTACTGGGAGGGGTCGTCCTACGAGCAGTACTTC.

V usage is TRBV2 and J usage is TRBJ1-2, with 7 nucleotides matching TRBD1. CDR3 size: 13 residues. The ends lost 4 bases at V and 3 bases at J; junction bases unmatched: 2. Germline V lookup: CDR1 SNHLY, CDR2 FYNNEI. CDR3 coding DNA: TGTGCCAGCAGTGGAGACAGGGACTATGGCTACACCTTC. It codes for CASSGDRDYGYTF. The whole variable domain, filled in from reference TRBV2 and TRBJ1-2, reads EPEVTQTPSHQVTQMGQEVILRCVPISNHLYFYWYRQILGQKVEFLVSFYNNEISEKSEIFDDQFSVERPDGSNFTLKIRSTKLEDSAMYFCASSGDRDYGYTFGSGTRLTVV.